This T cell receptor beta chain was observed in a study of blood T cell repertoires in COVID-19. CDR1 is SGHAT and CDR2 is FQDESV in the germline V gene (reference sequence). The CDR3 has 15 amino acids. V lost 2 bases, J lost 0 bases, and 3 bases stayed unmatched. A COVID-19 case was met by exposed participants within 2 weeks before study entry. Authors' methods: Nucleated cell number was recorded as an estimate derived from reference gene primer amplification. The table came from immunoSEQ multiplex PCR; TCRdb's copy has only in-frame clones and leaves some out. V and J calls and clone size are copied from that table; D and trimming were computed from the DNA. The sample has hundreds of thousands of clones; roughly 80% are singletons.

V gene TRBV11-1 combines with J gene TRBJ2-7; TRBD2 agrees at 8 bases. The sample was PBMCs or T cells enriched from blood (not recorded which). The source is a man aged 35 to 55 who had been exposed to COVID-19. The CDR3 reads CASSLTSGNSYEQYF. The CDR3 bases are TGTGCCAGCAGCTTAACTAGCGGAAACTCCTACGAGCAGTACTTC.